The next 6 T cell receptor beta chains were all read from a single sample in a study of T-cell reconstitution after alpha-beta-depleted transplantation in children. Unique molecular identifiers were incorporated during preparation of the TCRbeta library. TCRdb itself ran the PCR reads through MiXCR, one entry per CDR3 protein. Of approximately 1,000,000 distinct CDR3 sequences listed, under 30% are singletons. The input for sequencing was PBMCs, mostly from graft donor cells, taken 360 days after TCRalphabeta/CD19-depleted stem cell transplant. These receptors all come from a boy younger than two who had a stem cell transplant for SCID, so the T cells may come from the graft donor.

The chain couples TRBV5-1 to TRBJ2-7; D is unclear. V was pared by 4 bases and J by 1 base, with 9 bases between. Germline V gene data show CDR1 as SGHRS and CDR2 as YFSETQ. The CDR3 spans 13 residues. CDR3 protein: CASSVSGSYEQYF. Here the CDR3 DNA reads TGCGCCAGCAGCGTTTCAGGTTCCTACGAGCAGTACTTC.

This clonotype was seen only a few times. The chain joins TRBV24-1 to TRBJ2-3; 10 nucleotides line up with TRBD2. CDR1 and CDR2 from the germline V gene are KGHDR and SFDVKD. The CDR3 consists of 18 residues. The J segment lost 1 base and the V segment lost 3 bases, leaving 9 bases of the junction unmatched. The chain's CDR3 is CATSDPSTGTSGTDTQYF. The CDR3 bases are TGTGCCACCAGTGATCCATCCACCGGGACTAGCGGCACAGATACGCAGTATTTT.

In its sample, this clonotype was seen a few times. CDR3 sequence (DNA): TGTGCCAGCAGTTTTACCCATGGGGGCTACGAGCAGTACTTC. Its protein is CASSFTHGGYEQYF. This chain links TRBV28 with TRBJ2-7, with D perhaps matching TRBD1 or TRBD2 (5 bases each). CDR3 size: 14 residues. CDR1 and CDR2 (germline): MDHEN, SYDVKM. V lost 3 bases, J lost 3 bases, and 12 bases lay in between.

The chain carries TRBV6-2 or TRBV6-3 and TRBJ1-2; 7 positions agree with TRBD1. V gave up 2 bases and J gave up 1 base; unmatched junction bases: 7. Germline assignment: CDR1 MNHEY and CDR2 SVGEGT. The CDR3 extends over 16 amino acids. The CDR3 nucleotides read TGTGCCAGCAGTTACCATCTGGGACAGTTTAACTATGGCTACACCTTC. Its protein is CASSYHLGQFNYGYTF.

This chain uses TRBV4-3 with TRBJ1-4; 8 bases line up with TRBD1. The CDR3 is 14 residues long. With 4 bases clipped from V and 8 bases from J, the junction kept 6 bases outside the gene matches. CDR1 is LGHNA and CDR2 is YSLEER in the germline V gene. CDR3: CASSLGTGSEKLFF. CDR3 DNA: TGCGCCAGCAGCCTCGGGACAGGCTCCGAAAAACTGTTTTTT.

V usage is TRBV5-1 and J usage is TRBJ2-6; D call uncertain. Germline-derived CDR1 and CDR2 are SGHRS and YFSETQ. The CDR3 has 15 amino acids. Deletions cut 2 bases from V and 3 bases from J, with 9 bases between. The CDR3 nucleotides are TGCGCCAGCAGCTTAGGAGAACGTGGGGCCAACGTCCTGACTTTC. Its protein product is CASSLGERGANVLTF.